The clone carrying this T cell receptor (beta chain) was detected a few times. At one end the junction does not follow the germline gene, possibly because of a read error. These data originate in a study of blood T cells in healthy people across ages. In each sample, at least 7 million PBMCs were isolated. Germline V lookup: CDR1 SGDLS, CDR2 YYNGEE. This CDR3 comprises 13 residues. It was with a sample-barcoded 5' primer and a J-beta primer mix that a second PCR of about 6 to 11 cycles was run. TCRdb passed the 5' RACE reads through MiXCR, listing each CDR3 protein once. Altogether about 810,000 distinct CDR3 sequences are present, around 36% being singletons, with the ten largest covering 10% to 15%.

This TCR derives from a man between 18 and 35 years old in good health. The material sequenced was blood. The rearrangement links TRBV9 to TRBJ1-2; D not certain. The CDR3 nucleotides read TGTGCCAGCAGCGGGGTGGTCGACTATGGCTACACCTTT. Residues: CASSGVVDYGYTF.